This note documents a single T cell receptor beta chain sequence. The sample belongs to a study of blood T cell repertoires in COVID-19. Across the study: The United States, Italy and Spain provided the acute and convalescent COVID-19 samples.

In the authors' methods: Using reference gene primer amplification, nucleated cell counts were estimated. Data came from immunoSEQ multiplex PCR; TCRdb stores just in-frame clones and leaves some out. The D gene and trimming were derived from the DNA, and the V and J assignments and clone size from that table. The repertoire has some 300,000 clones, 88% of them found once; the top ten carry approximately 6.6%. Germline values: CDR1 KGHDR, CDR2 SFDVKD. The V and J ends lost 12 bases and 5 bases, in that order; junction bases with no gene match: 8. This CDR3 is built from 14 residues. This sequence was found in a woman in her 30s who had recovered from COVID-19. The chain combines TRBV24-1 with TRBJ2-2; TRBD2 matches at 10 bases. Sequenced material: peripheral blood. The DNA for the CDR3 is TGTGCCTCCGGCAATAGCGGGGGGACCGGGGAGCTGTTTTTT. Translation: CASGNSGGTGELFF.